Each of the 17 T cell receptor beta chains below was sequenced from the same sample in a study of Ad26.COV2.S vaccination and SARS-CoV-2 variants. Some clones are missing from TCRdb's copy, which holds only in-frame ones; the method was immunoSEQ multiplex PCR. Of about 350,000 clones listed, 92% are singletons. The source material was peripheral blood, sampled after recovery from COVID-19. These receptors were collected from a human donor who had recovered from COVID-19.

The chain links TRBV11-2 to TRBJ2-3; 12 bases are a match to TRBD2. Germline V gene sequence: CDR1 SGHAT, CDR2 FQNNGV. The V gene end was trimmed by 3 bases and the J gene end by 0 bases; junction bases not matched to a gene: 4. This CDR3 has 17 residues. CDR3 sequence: CASSLWTSGASTDTQYF. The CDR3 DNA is TGTGCCAGCAGCTTGTGGACTAGCGGGGCTAGCACAGATACGCAGTATTTT. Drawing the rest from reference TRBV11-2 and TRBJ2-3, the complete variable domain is EAGVAQSPRYKIIEKRQSVAFWCNPISGHATLYWYQQILGQGPKLLIQFQNNGVVDDSQLPKDRFSAERLKGVDSTLKIQPAKLEDSAVYLCASSLWTSGASTDTQYFGPGTRLTVL.

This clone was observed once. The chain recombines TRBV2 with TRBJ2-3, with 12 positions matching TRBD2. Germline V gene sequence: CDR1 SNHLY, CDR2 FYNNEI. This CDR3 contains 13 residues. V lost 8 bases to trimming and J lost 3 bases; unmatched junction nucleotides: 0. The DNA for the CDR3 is TGTGCCAGCCTAGCGGGGGGGACAGATACGCAGTATTTT. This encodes CASLAGGTDTQYF.

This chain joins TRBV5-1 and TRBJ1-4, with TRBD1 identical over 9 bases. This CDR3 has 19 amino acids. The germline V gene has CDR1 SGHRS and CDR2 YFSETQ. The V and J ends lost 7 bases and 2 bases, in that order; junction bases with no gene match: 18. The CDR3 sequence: CASSTGQGGMVWTNEKLFF. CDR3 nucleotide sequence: TGCGCCAGCTCGACGGGACAGGGAGGTATGGTGTGGACTAATGAAAAACTGTTTTTT.

CDR3 residues: CASGQPNQPQHF. CDR3 DNA: TGTGCCAGCGGACAGCCTAATCAGCCCCAGCATTTT. This chain links TRBV2 with TRBJ1-5; the D gene is possibly TRBD1 (6 bases). Trimming took off 8 bases at V and 4 bases at J, with 9 bases between the two ends. The CDR3 spans 12 residues. Germline V gives CDR1 SNHLY, CDR2 FYNNEI.

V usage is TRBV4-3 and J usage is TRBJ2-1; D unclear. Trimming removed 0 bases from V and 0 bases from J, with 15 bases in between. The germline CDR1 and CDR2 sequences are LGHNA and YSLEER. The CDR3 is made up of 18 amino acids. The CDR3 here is CASSQDSAGPSSYNEQFF. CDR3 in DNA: TGCGCCAGCAGCCAAGATTCCGCCGGACCTAGCTCCTACAATGAGCAGTTCTTC.

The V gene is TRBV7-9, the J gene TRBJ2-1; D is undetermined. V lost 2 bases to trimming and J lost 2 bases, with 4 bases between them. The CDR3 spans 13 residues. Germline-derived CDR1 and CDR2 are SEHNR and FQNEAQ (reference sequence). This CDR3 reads CASSLRPYNEQFF. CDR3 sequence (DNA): TGTGCCAGCAGCTTAAGGCCCTACAATGAGCAGTTCTTC.

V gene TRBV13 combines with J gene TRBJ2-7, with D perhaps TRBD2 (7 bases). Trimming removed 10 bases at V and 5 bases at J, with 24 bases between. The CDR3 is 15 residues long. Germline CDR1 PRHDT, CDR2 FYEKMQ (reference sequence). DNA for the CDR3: TGTGCCACCGATCCCATAGTGGGGGGGCGCCACGAGCAGTACTTC. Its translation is CATDPIVGGRHEQYF.

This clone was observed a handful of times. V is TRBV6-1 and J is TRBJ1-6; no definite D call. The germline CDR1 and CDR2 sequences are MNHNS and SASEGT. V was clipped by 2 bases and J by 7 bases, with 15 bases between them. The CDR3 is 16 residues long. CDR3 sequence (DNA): TGTGCCAGCAGTGAATATGGCTGGGATAAGAATTCACCCCTCCACTTT. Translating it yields CASSEYGWDKNSPLHF.

CDR3 in amino acids: CASSVGAGVGRRNSPLHF. Here the CDR3 DNA reads TGTGCCAGCAGCGTAGGGGCAGGTGTGGGACGGAGGAATTCACCCCTCCACTTT. V usage is TRBV9 and J usage is TRBJ1-6; D may be TRBD1 (5 bases). Trimming removed 0 bases from V and 7 bases from J, with 20 bases in between. The germline V gene has CDR1 SGDLS and CDR2 YYNGEE. The CDR3 is 18 residues long.

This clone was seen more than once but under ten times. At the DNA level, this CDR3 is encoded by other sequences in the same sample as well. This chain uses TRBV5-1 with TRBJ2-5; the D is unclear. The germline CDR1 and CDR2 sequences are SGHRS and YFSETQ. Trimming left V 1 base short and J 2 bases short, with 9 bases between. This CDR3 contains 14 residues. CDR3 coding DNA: TGCGCCAGCAGCTTGTCGGCCGCACAAGAGACCCAGTACTTC. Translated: CASSLSAAQETQYF.

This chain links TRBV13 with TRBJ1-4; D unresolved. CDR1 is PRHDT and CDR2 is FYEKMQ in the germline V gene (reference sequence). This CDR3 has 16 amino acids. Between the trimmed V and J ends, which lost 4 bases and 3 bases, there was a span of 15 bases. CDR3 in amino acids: CASSSGMEGPNEKLFF. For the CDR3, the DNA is TGTGCCAGCAGCTCCGGGATGGAGGGCCCTAATGAAAAACTGTTTTTT. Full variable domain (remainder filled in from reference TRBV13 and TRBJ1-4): AAGVIQSPRHLIKEKRETATLKCYPIPRHDTVYWYQQGPGQDPQFLISFYEKMQSDKGSIPDRFSAQQFSDYHSELNMSSLELGDSALYFCASSSGMEGPNEKLFFGSGTQLSVL.

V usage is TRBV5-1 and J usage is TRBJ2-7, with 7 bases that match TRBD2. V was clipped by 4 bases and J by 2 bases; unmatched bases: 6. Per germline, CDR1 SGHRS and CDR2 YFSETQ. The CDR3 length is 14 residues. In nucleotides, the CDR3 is TGCGCCAGCAGCAGCCTCAGCGGGGCCTACGAGCAGTACTTC. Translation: CASSSLSGAYEQYF.

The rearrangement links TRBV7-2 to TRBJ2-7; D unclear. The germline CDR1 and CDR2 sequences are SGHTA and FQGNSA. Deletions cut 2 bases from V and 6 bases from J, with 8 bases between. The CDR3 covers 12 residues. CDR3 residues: CASSLIGGEQYF. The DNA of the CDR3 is TGTGCCAGCAGCTTAATAGGTGGCGAGCAGTACTTC.

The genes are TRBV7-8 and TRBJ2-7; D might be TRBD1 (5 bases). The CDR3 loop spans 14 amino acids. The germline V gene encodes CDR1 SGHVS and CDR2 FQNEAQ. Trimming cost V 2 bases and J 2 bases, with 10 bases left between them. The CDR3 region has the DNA TGTGCCAGCAGCTTAATGACAGTTACCTACGAGCAGTACTTC. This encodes CASSLMTVTYEQYF.

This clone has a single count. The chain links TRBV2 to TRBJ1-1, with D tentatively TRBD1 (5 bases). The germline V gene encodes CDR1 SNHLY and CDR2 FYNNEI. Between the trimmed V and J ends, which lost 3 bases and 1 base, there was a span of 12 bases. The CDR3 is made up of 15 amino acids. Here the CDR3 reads CASSDWGDSNTEAFF. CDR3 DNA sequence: TGTGCCAGCAGTGATTGGGGGGATTCGAACACTGAAGCTTTCTTT.

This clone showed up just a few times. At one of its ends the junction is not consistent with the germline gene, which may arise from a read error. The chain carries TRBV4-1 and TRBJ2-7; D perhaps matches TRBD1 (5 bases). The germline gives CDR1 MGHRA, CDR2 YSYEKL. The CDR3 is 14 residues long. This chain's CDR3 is CASSQDSGQAEKDF. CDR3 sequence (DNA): TGCGCCAGCAGCCAAGACTCAGGGCAGGCTGAGAAGGACTTC.

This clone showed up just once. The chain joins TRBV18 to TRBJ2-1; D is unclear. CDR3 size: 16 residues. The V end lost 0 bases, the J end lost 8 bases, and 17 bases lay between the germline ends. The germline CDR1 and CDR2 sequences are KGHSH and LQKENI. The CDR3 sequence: CASSPPVAWSSDEQFF. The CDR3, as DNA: TGTGCCAGCTCACCACCGGTAGCCTGGTCGAGCGATGAGCAGTTCTTC. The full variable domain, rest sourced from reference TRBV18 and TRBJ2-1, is NAGVMQNPRHLVRRRGQEARLRCSPMKGHSHVYWYRQLPEEGLKFMVYLQKENIIDESGMPKERFSAEFPKEGPSILRIQQVVRGDSAAYFCASSPPVAWSSDEQFFGPGTRLTVL.